The present TCR beta chain was sequenced within a study of cytomegalovirus exposure and HLA in healthy donors. CDR1 is MNHEY and CDR2 is SVGAGI in the germline V gene. With 5 bases removed from V and 16 bases from J, the gap between germline ends came to 18 bases. The CDR3 has 13 residues. Measured with immunoSEQ multiplex PCR; TCRdb has only the in-frame clones, and not every one. The sample has roughly 60,000 clones, over 85% seen once. Study results and limitations: The study listed 150 to 200 cytomegalovirus-associated TCR beta chains.

A word on this clone: The antigen remains undetermined.

Material: PBMCs. The receptor was derived from a woman between 18 and 29 years old in good health and CMV-seropositive. The V call is TRBV6-5, the J call TRBJ1-6, with a tentative D call TRBD1 (5 bases). CDR3: CASSTYAGHWLHF. DNA of the CDR3: TGTGCCAGCAGTACGTATGCTGGACACTGGCTCCACTTT.